This T cell receptor beta chain is drawn from a study of blood T cell repertoires in COVID-19. Study context: COVID-19 samples collected from the United States, Italy and Spain covered acute and convalescent phases.

Germline V lookup: CDR1 MNHEY, CDR2 SVGAGI. V was pared by 0 bases and J by 1 base, with 12 bases between. This CDR3 is built from 16 residues. Original analysis: Researchers report that nucleated cell counts were estimated from reference gene primer amplification. Here immunoSEQ multiplex PCR was the method, and the copy in TCRdb shows in-frame clones only, minus some. For V, J and clone size, that table is used; D and trimming come from the DNA. Among fewer than 300,000 clones listed, 88% were seen once. This clone showed up just a few times. The same CDR3 arises from other DNA sequences in this sample as well.

The rearrangement links TRBV6-5 to TRBJ1-1; weak D call: TRBD1 (6 bases). This receptor was taken from a woman aged 25 to 39 with acute or convalescent COVID-19. Sequenced sample: peripheral blood. CDR3 bases: TGTGCCAGCAGTTACTCGCCGACAGGAAAGAACACTGAAGCTTTCTTT. This translates into CASSYSPTGKNTEAFF.